There are many counts of the clone carrying this TCR beta chain. Every patient was untreated before thyroid surgery. Per the authors' pipeline: In papillary thyroid cancer, a distant-metastasis classifier was built using CDR3 differences across clinicopathological groups. TCRdb reprocessed the PCR reads using MiXCR. TCRdb, not the authors, supplied the V and J calls. The sample consists of tens of thousands of clones, roughly 12% of them appearing once. This entry belongs to a study of metastatic and nonmetastatic thyroid tumors. This receptor was identified in a male donor with papillary thyroid cancer or a benign thyroid nodule (not recorded which). Some clones in this sample may be carry-over from other donors' samples. Sequenced input: blood.

CDR3 coding DNA: TGTGCCAGCAGCTTCAGACTAGCAAGGGGAGATACGCAGTATTTT. Protein: CASSFRLARGDTQYF. The chain joins TRBV5-4 to TRBJ2-3, with 7 bases aligning to TRBD2. This CDR3 contains 15 residues. Germline V CDR1 and CDR2: SGHNT, YYREEE (reference sequence). Trimming cost V 2 bases and J 5 bases; bases outside gene matches: 8.